This entry lists 18 T cell receptor beta chains sequenced from one sample in a study of blood T cell repertoires in COVID-19. Data came from immunoSEQ multiplex PCR; TCRdb stores just in-frame clones and leaves some out. The sample yields 200,000 or so clones, around 88% seen once. The sample comprised PBMCs or T cells enriched from blood (not recorded which). Every receptor here comes from a woman aged 40 to 50 with acute COVID-19.

This chain uses TRBV6-1 with TRBJ2-7; 8 bases are shared with TRBD1. Germline CDR1 MNHNS, CDR2 SASEGT. Trimming cost V 2 bases and J 4 bases; bases outside gene matches: 7. The CDR3 extends over 15 amino acids. As DNA, the CDR3 is TGTGCCAGCAGTGAACAGGCAGGGGGCCCGTACGAGCAGTACTTC. This sequence encodes CASSEQAGGPYEQYF.

V usage is TRBV29-1 and J usage is TRBJ1-4; 8 bases are shared with TRBD1. The CDR3 runs 14 residues. Germline V gives CDR1 SQVTM, CDR2 ANQGSEA. Unmatched junction bases numbered 10, after V lost 7 bases and J lost 6 bases. The CDR3 DNA sequence: TGCAGCGCCGCCCCAGGGGGCGCAGATGAAAAACTGTTTTTT. Translating it yields CSAAPGGADEKLFF.

This chain's CDR3 is CASSLFFGQGGSTDTQYF. The CDR3 DNA sequence: TGTGCCAGCAGCTTGTTTTTCGGACAGGGGGGGAGCACAGATACGCAGTATTTT. The chain is built from TRBV5-8 and TRBJ2-3; TRBD1 agrees at 10 bases. V shed 1 base, J shed 0 bases, and the junction held 8 bases outside the gene matches. This CDR3 contains 18 residues. The germline CDR1 and CDR2 sequences are SGHTS and YDEGEE.

The CDR3 nucleotides are TGTGCCAGCACCCCCGGGACAGGGGGTAGTGATGGCTACACCTTC. This codes for CASTPGTGGSDGYTF. V and J are TRBV6-2 or TRBV6-3 and TRBJ1-2; 11 bases fit TRBD1. From germline, CDR1 is MNHEY and CDR2 SVGEGT. CDR3 size: 15 residues. J was trimmed by 6 bases and V by 7 bases; bases with no gene match: 10.

The gene calls are TRBV9 and TRBJ2-5; D uncertain. Trimming removed 2 bases at V and 5 bases at J, with 13 bases between. The germline V gene encodes CDR1 SGDLS and CDR2 YYNGEE. There are 14 residues in the CDR3. In nucleotides, the CDR3 is TGTGCCAGCAGCGTTGGGCAGGCCTATGAGACCCAGTACTTC. It encodes CASSVGQAYETQYF.

The J gene is TRBJ2-5, the V gene TRBV11-2; the D gene is possibly TRBD1 (6 bases). Germline CDR1 reads SGHAT; CDR2 reads FQNNGV. The CDR3 sequence is 15 residues long. V gave up 4 bases and J gave up 0 bases, with 12 bases separating them. The CDR3 is CASSSGEPYQETQYF. CDR3 coding DNA: TGTGCCAGCAGCTCAGGGGAGCCGTACCAAGAGACCCAGTACTTC.

The rearrangement uses TRBV7-2 and TRBJ1-4, with 9 nucleotides matching TRBD1. Germline trimming cut 3 bases from V and 6 bases from J; bases unmatched to any gene: 8. The CDR3 consists of 16 residues. From germline, CDR1 is SGHTA and CDR2 FQGNSA. The CDR3 spells CASSFTGGWADEKLFF. CDR3 nucleotide sequence: TGTGCCAGCAGCTTTACAGGGGGCTGGGCGGATGAAAAACTGTTTTTT.

V and J are TRBV19 and TRBJ1-1, with 7 bases fitting TRBD1. Trimming at V came to 6 bases and at J to 4 bases, leaving 14 bases not matched to a gene. This CDR3 is built from 16 residues. Germline assignment: CDR1 LNHDA and CDR2 SQIVND (reference sequence). CDR3 nucleotide sequence: TGTGCCAGTAGAAGACAGGGAGCCGGGATGGGCACTGAAGCTTTCTTT. It encodes CASRRQGAGMGTEAFF. Together with reference TRBV19 and TRBJ1-1, the CDR3 gives the full variable domain: DGGITQSPKYLFRKEGQNVTLSCEQNLNHDAMYWYRQDPGQGLRLIYYSQIVNDFQKGDIAEGYSVSREKKESFPLTVTSAQKNPTAFYLCASRRQGAGMGTEAFFGQGTRLTVV.

The chain couples TRBV29-1 to TRBJ2-7; D not resolved. The CDR3 contains 11 residues. V was clipped by 7 bases and J by 4 bases, with 11 bases between them. Per germline, CDR1 SQVTM and CDR2 ANQGSEA. CDR3 in amino acids: CSAVDRYEQYV. For the CDR3, the DNA is TGCAGCGCTGTCGATAGATACGAGCAGTACGTC.

The rearrangement links TRBV30 to TRBJ1-1; tentatively, D is TRBD1 (6 bases). This CDR3 has 14 residues. The V and J ends lost 4 bases and 1 base respectively, with 13 bases between them. Germline values: CDR1 GTSNPN, CDR2 SVGIG (reference sequence). CDR3 in amino acids: CAWTPTTGNTEAFF. CDR3 coding DNA: TGTGCCTGGACCCCTACGACAGGGAACACTGAAGCTTTCTTT.

The rearrangement joins TRBV6-5 to TRBJ1-2, with TRBD1 identical over 9 bases. The CDR3 loop spans 15 amino acids. V shed 6 bases and J 4 bases; nucleotides not matched to a gene: 9. CDR1 is MNHEY and CDR2 is SVGAGI in the germline V gene. The CDR3 region has the DNA TGTGCCAGCAGCCCCACGGGACAGGGCCTCTATGGCTACACCTTC. This encodes CASSPTGQGLYGYTF.

The chain combines TRBV9 with TRBJ2-2, with D possibly TRBD1 on 6 matching bases. Germline-derived CDR1 and CDR2 are SGDLS and YYNGEE. The CDR3 is 16 amino acids. V lost 3 bases and J 2 bases, leaving 14 bases between the germline ends. The CDR3 DNA follows: TGTGCCAGCAGCGCCCCGGGACAAGACAACACCGGGGAGCTGTTTTTT. It specifies CASSAPGQDNTGELFF.

V gene TRBV30 combines with J gene TRBJ1-2; D gene unclear. The CDR3 length is 13 residues. The V gene lost 7 bases and the J gene lost 2 bases, with 14 bases spanning the gap. Germline loops: CDR1 GTSNPN, CDR2 SVGIG (reference sequence). In DNA form, the CDR3 reads TGTGCCTTCACCCCGAGGAGGAACTATGGCTACACCTTC. It is translated as CAFTPRRNYGYTF. The complete variable domain, with remaining parts taken from reference TRBV30 and TRBJ1-2, reads SQTIHQWPATLVQPVGSPLSLECTVEGTSNPNLYWYRQAAGRGLQLLFYSVGIGQISSEVPQNLSASRPQDRQFILSSKKLLLSDSGFYLCAFTPRRNYGYTFGSGTRLTVV.

The rearrangement uses TRBV2 and TRBJ1-5; 9 bases are a match to TRBD1. The CDR3 consists of 15 residues. The germline CDR1 and CDR2 sequences are SNHLY and FYNNEI. The V and J ends lost 3 bases and 6 bases, in that order; junction bases with no gene match: 6. CDR3 region: CASSDPGQGSQPQHF. The CDR3 DNA is TGTGCCAGCAGTGACCCGGGACAGGGTAGTCAGCCCCAGCATTTT.

V and J are TRBV24-1 and TRBJ2-3; TRBD1 matches 10 bases. The CDR3 is made up of 15 amino acids. The germline V gene encodes CDR1 KGHDR and CDR2 SFDVKD. Trimming took 3 bases from V and 6 from J; bases not matched to a gene: 5. In nucleotides, the CDR3 is TGTGCCACCAGTGATCCCCGACAGGGGGCCGATACGCAGTATTTT. Translation: CATSDPRQGADTQYF.

The rearrangement joins TRBV2 to TRBJ2-7, with D possibly matching TRBD1 (5 bases). The CDR3 is made up of 13 amino acids. Per germline, CDR1 SNHLY and CDR2 FYNNEI. V dropped 6 bases and J dropped 4 bases, with 13 bases sitting between them. CDR3 nucleotide sequence: TGTGCCAGCAGGGACACAGGATTTTACGAGCAGTACTTC. Amino acid sequence: CASRDTGFYEQYF.

A few counts support this clone. V gene TRBV7-9 combines with J gene TRBJ2-7; 11 bases align to TRBD2. The J segment lost 4 bases and the V segment lost 4 bases, leaving 3 bases of the junction unmatched. CDR1 and CDR2 from the germline V gene are SEHNR and FQNEAQ (reference sequence). This CDR3 comprises 14 residues. The CDR3 loop reads CASSSGTSGYEQYF. CDR3 DNA: TGTGCCAGCAGCTCCGGGACTAGCGGTTACGAGCAGTACTTC. The variable domain in full, completed from reference TRBV7-9 and TRBJ2-7, reads DTGVSQNPRHKITKRGQNVTFRCDPISEHNRLYWYRQTLGQGPEFLTYFQNEAQLEKSRLLSDRFSAERPKGSFSTLEIQRTEQGDSAMYLCASSSGTSGYEQYFGPGTRLTVT.

This clone was counted a single time. V usage is TRBV7-8 and J usage is TRBJ1-2, with TRBD1 matching over 7 bases. V gave up 1 base and J gave up 12 bases; unmatched junction bases: 11. The germline V gene encodes CDR1 SGHVS and CDR2 FQNEAQ. The CDR3 totals 14 residues. CDR3 coding DNA: TGTGCCAGCAGCTTAGGGCCTTCACAGGGGCCTAACACCTTC. Encoded protein: CASSLGPSQGPNTF.